Listed below are T cell receptor beta chains from one sample, sequenced in a study of T cell changes during pregnancy in multiple sclerosis. Clones were read by immunoSEQ multiplex PCR, and TCRdb kept only the in-frame ones, dropping some. The table has about 50,000 clones, more than 80% seen once; the top ten hold 0.35% to 0.4%. Sample: CD4+ T cells from peripheral blood mononuclear cells, taken before pregnancy. The source is a female donor with multiple sclerosis, enrolled in a pregnancy study. The CDR3 runs from the conserved cysteine through the conserved F or W. A D gene is named only where the DNA matches it firmly. Clone sizes are given selectively: once, few, many, or a class where the clone is expanded.

>TRBJ1-3|TRBD1|TRBV7-2|-
TGTGCCAGCAGCCGTAGTGCGGGACAGGTCTCACTCTCTGGAAACACCATATATTTT
CASSRSAGQVSLSGNTIYF
>TRBJ2-1|TRBD2|TRBV28|-
TGTGCCAGCAGTTTCAGCGGGAGGGGCAATGAGCAGTTCTTC
CASSFSGRGNEQFF
>TRBJ2-7|TRBD1|TRBV7-9|once
TGTGCCAGCAGCTCGACAGGGAACTTTATGGACAGGGACGAGCAGTACTTC
CASSSTGNFMDRDEQYF
>TRBJ2-7|-|TRBV5-8|-
TGTGCCAGCAGCTGGGGGGTCCCTTCTTATTACGAGCAGTACTTC
CASSWGVPSYYEQYF
>TRBJ1-3|TRBD1|TRBV30|once
TGTGCCTGGAGTTTCCGACAGGGTGCTGGAAACACCATATATTTT
CAWSFRQGAGNTIYF
>TRBJ2-1|-|TRBV19|-
TGTGCCAGTAGTCCCCCCCAGGGGAGTGAGCAGTTCTTC
CASSPPQGSEQFF
>TRBJ2-5|TRBD2|TRBV19|-
TGTGCCTCGTGGACTAGCGGGACGCAAGAGACCCAGTACTTC
CASWTSGTQETQYF
>TRBJ2-1|TRBD1|TRBV27|-
TGTGCCAGCAGTTTGCCCGGGACAGGGGACGATGAGCAGTTCTTC
CASSLPGTGDDEQFF
>TRBJ2-2|-|TRBV4-3|-
TGCGCCAGCAGCCAAGATCTAGGCAGCACCGGGGAGCTGTTTTTT
CASSQDLGSTGELFF
>TRBJ1-1|-|TRBV29-1|-
TGCAGCGTTGAAGATCCGCCCCGGGCTTTCTTT
CSVEDPPRAFF
>TRBJ2-3|-|TRBV5-1|-
TGCGCCAGCAGCACTGGGCCTTGGGGCACAGATACGCAGTATTTT
CASSTGPWGTDTQYF
>TRBJ2-7|-|TRBV12-5|-
TGTGCTAGTGGTTTGGTACTAGGTGTCAACTCCTACGAGCAGTACTTC
CASGLVLGVNSYEQYF
>TRBJ1-1|-|TRBV18|-
TGTGCCAGCTCGCCGGCAGGGAACGCTGAAGCTTTCTTT
CASSPAGNAEAFF
>TRBJ2-1|-|TRBV5-1|-
TGCGCCAGCAGCCTCGTCGCGGAGGGCTACAATGAGCAGTTCTTC
CASSLVAEGYNEQFF
>TRBJ2-5|TRBD2|TRBV19|-
TGTGCCAGTAGTATAGGAGCCGGGGGGATCCAAGAGACCCAGTACTTC
CASSIGAGGIQETQYF
>TRBJ2-3|TRBD2|TRBV9|-
TGTGCCAGCAGCGTCGGACTAGCGGGAGGCCTCACAGATACGCAGTATTTT
CASSVGLAGGLTDTQYF
>TRBJ2-6|-|TRBV11-2|-
TGTGCCAGCAGCTTATCTAGGAGGGCGGCTGGGGCCAACGTCCTGACTTTC
CASSLSRRAAGANVLTF
>TRBJ1-2|-|TRBV14|-
TGTGCCAGCAGCCAAGTTAGGACACAGCACTATGGCTACACCTTC
CASSQVRTQHYGYTF
>TRBJ1-3|-|TRBV7-9|-
TGTGCCAGCAGCTTGGGAGACTACACCATATATTTT
CASSLGDYTIYF
>TRBJ2-2|-|TRBV5-1|-
TGCGCCAGCAGCTCGGAGTCGCGTAGGGGCGGGGAGCTGTTTTTT
CASSSESRRGGELFF
>TRBJ1-3|-|TRBV30|-
TGTGCCTGGAGTTTACCAGGGGTTTCTGGAAACACCATATATTTT
CAWSLPGVSGNTIYF
>TRBJ2-1|-|TRBV5-7|-
TGTGCCAGCAGCTATATTTCGACTCGTAGCTCCTACAATGAGCAGTTCTTC
CASSYISTRSSYNEQFF
>TRBJ2-1|TRBD1|TRBV4-1|-
TGCGCCAGCAGCCAAGCCCAGGGGGTTTATGAGCAGTTCTTC
CASSQAQGVYEQFF
>TRBJ2-7|-|TRBV4-1|-
TGCGCCAGCAGCCGGGAGCCAAGGACCGCAGAGGGCGAGCAGTACTTC
CASSREPRTAEGEQYF
>TRBJ2-2|-|TRBV7-6|-
TGTGCCAGCAGCTTACAGGGTACCACCGGGGAGCTGTTTTTT
CASSLQGTTGELFF
>TRBJ2-1|TRBD2|TRBV5-1|-
TGCGCCAGCAGCTTGGAGCCTAGCGGGAGAAGGAATGAGCAGTTCTTC
CASSLEPSGRRNEQFF
>TRBJ1-2|-|TRBV11-1|-
TGTGCCAGCAGCTTAGTCACCACAAGTGGCTACACCTTC
CASSLVTTSGYTF
>TRBJ2-1|TRBD2|TRBV4-2|-
TGTGCCAGCAGCCAAGTCTCACTAGCGGGGAGTCAGTTCTTC
CASSQVSLAGSQFF
>TRBJ2-1|-|TRBV5-1|-
TGCGCCAGCAGAGTCGGGGAAAGGTACAATGAGCAGTTCTTC
CASRVGERYNEQFF
>TRBJ2-3|-|TRBV5-1|-
TGCGCCAGCAGCTTGGGACTAGCAGATACGCAGTATTTT
CASSLGLADTQYF
>TRBJ1-1|TRBD1|TRBV19|once
TGTGCCACCTCAGATCGACAGGGATTGATGCCTGAAGCTTTCTTT
CATSDRQGLMPEAFF
>TRBJ2-1|TRBD2|TRBV5-1|-
TGCGCCAGCAGCTTGGGGACTAGGGGAAGTGAGCAGTTCTTC
CASSLGTRGSEQFF
>TRBJ2-2|TRBD2|TRBV28|-
TGTGCCAGCTTAGCGGGGGGGTTAGCCGGGGAGCTGTTTTTT
CASLAGGLAGELFF
>TRBJ2-2|TRBD2|TRBV7-9|-
TGTGCCAGCAGCTCCCGGACTAGCGGATACACCGGGGAGCTGTTTTTT
CASSSRTSGYTGELFF
>TRBJ1-5|-|TRBV11-2|-
TGTGCCAGCAGCTTAGATCGCGGGGGTCAGCCCCAGCATTTT
CASSLDRGGQPQHF
>TRBJ2-1|-|TRBV11-2|-
TGTGCCAGCAGCTTAGGGAGACAGGCTTACAATGAGCAGTTCTTC
CASSLGRQAYNEQFF
>TRBJ1-1|TRBD1|TRBV6-6|-
TGTGCCAGCAGCTTCCGGGACAGTAACACTGAAGCTTTCTTT
CASSFRDSNTEAFF
>TRBJ2-7|TRBD1|TRBV9|-
TGTGCCAGCAGCTTGAACCCAGGGGGCGGATACAACGAGCAGTACTTC
CASSLNPGGGYNEQYF
>TRBJ1-2|TRBD1|TRBV5-6|-
TGTGCCAGCAGCTCTACCTCGACAGGGAACTATGGCTACACCTTC
CASSSTSTGNYGYTF
>TRBJ1-1|TRBD1|TRBV6-5|-
TGTGCCAGCAGTTACTCGACAGGGAGCACTGAAGCTTTCTTT
CASSYSTGSTEAFF
>TRBJ2-7|-|TRBV27|-
TGTGCCAGCAGTTTCCGCGCCACGGGAGTCACCCTCCACGAGCAGTACTTC
CASSFRATGVTLHEQYF
>TRBJ1-2|-|TRBV5-1|-
TGCGCCAGCAGCTTGGCCGGGTACATAGGAGGCTACACCTTC
CASSLAGYIGGYTF
>TRBJ1-1|-|TRBV20-1|-
TGCAGTGCGGCGAACACTGAAGCTTTCTTT
CSAANTEAFF
>TRBJ1-1|TRBD1|TRBV19|-
TGTGCCAGTAGTCCACAGGGGACGGCCACTGAAGCTTTCTTT
CASSPQGTATEAFF
>TRBJ2-3|-|TRBV14|-
TGTGCCAGCAGCCAAGATAGTAGTTTTTCCACAGATACGCAGTATTTT
CASSQDSSFSTDTQYF
>TRBJ1-1|TRBD1|TRBV6-1|-
TGTGCCAGCAGCGTCACAGGGGGCTTAGACACTGAAGCTTTCTTT
CASSVTGGLDTEAFF
>TRBJ1-4|TRBD1|TRBV19|-
TGTGCCAGTAGTACTGGGACAGGCGGTAATGAAAAACTGTTTTTT
CASSTGTGGNEKLFF
>TRBJ2-7|TRBD2|TRBV6-1|-
TGTGCCAGCACACTAGCGGGAGGCTACGAGCAGTACTTC
CASTLAGGYEQYF
>TRBJ2-1|-|TRBV5-5|once
TGTGCCAGCAGCTTAGCGGCGGGAAACTACAATGAGCAGTTCTTC
CASSLAAGNYNEQFF
>TRBJ2-1|-|TRBV28|few
TGTGCCAGCGTGGCGGGTCCAAATGAGCAGTTCTTC
CASVAGPNEQFF
>TRBJ1-5|-|TRBV6-1|-
TGTGCCAGCAGTAACAACCGCAATCAGCCCCAGCATTTT
CASSNNRNQPQHF
>TRBJ1-1|TRBD1|TRBV6-6|-
TGTGCCAGCAGCAGAGGGGGCGCGGACACTGAAGCTTTCTTT
CASSRGGADTEAFF
>TRBJ2-1|TRBD1|TRBV30|-
TGTGCCTGGAGTCACAGGGGGCTTTACAATGAGCAGTTCTTC
CAWSHRGLYNEQFF
>TRBJ2-7|-|TRBV5-8|-
TGTGCCAGCATCAGGGATCGGTTTTACTACGAGCAGTACTTC
CASIRDRFYYEQYF
>TRBJ2-6|TRBD1|TRBV6-1|-
TGTGCCAGCAGTACAGGGGACGGGGCCAACGTCCTGACTTTC
CASSTGDGANVLTF